This TCR beta chain was recorded in a study of blood T cells in healthy people across ages. Study at large: Per two T cells, about one barcoded beta molecule was captured through template switching.

It was with a sample-barcoded 5' primer and a J-beta primer mix that a second PCR of roughly 7 to 12 cycles was run. TCRdb re-derived calls from the 5' RACE reads in MiXCR, one entry per CDR3 protein. This sample has about 570,000 distinct CDR3 sequences, with approximately 25% found just once. This CDR3 has 15 amino acids. Per germline, CDR1 SGHRS and CDR2 YFSETQ. V lost 5 bases, J lost 0 bases, and 4 bases stayed unmatched. This clonotype originated in a woman in her 70s in good health. The sequenced sample consisted of blood. The genes are TRBV5-1 and TRBJ2-2; TRBD2 agrees at 7 bases. Here the CDR3 DNA reads TGCGCCAGCAGTCGGGGGGAGGCGAACACCGGGGAGCTGTTTTTT. Its protein is CASSRGEANTGELFF.